This T cell receptor (beta chain) was captured in a study of control samples from healthy donors and cancer patients. Generated by immunoSEQ multiplex PCR, the TCRdb table keeps only in-frame clones and is missing some. The table records around 84,000 clones, 90% to 95% of them present only once. The CDR3 is 15 amino acids. Germline lookup yields CDR1 LNHDA and CDR2 SQIVND (reference sequence). Trimming took off 6 bases at V and 0 bases at J, with 12 bases between the two ends. The chain has TRBV19 and TRBJ1-3; a weak D match, TRBD1 (5 bases). The source is a man aged 25 to 40 in good health. The source material was blood. The DNA of the CDR3 is TGTGCCAGTAGAACGGGACGTAGCTCTGGAAACACCATATATTTT. As protein: CASRTGRSSGNTIYF. The entire variable domain, with the rest obtained from reference TRBV19 and TRBJ1-3, is as follows: DGGITQSPKYLFRKEGQNVTLSCEQNLNHDAMYWYRQDPGQGLRLIYYSQIVNDFQKGDIAEGYSVSREKKESFPLTVTSAQKNPTAFYLCASRTGRSSGNTIYFGEGSWLTVV.